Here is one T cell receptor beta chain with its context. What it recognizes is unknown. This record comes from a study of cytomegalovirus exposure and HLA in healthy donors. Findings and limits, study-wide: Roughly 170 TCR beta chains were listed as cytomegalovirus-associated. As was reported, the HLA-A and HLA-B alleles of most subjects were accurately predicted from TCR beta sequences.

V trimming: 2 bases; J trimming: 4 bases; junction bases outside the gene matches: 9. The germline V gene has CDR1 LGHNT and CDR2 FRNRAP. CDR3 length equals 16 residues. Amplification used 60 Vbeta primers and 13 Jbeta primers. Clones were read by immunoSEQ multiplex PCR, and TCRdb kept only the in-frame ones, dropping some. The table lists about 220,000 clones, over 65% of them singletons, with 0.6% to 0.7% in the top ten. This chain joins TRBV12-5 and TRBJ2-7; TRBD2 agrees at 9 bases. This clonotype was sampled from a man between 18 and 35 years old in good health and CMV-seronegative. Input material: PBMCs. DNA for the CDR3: TGTGCTAGTGGTTTGTTGGTAGCGGGAGATATGTACGAGCAGTACTTC. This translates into CASGLLVAGDMYEQYF.